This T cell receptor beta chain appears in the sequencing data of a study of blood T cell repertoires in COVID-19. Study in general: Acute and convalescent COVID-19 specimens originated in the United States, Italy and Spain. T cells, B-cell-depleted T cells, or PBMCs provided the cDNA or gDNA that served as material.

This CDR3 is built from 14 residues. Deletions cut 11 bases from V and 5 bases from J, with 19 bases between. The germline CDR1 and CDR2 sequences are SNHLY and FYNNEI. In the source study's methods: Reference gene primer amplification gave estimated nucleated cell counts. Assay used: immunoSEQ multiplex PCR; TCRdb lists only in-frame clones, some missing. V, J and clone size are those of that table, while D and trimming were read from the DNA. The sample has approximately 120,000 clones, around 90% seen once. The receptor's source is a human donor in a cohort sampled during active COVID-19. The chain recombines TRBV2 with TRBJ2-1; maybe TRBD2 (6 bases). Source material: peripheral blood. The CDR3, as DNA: TGTGCCTCCCGACGATATAGCGGAAACAATGAGCAGTTCTTC. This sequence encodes CASRRYSGNNEQFF.